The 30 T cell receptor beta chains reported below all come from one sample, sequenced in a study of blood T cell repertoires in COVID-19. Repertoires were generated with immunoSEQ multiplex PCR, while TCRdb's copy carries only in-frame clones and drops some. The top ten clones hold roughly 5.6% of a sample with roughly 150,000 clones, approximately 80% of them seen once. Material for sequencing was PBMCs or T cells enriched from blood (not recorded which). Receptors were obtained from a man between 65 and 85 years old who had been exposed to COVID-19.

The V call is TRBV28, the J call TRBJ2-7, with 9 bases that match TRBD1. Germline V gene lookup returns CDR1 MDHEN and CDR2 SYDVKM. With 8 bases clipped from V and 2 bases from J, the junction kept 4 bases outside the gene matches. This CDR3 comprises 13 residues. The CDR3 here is CASWTGETYEQYF. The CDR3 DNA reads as TGTGCCAGCTGGACAGGGGAAACCTACGAGCAGTACTTC. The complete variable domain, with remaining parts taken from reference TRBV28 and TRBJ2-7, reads DVKVTQSSRYLVKRTGEKVFLECVQDMDHENMFWYRQDPGLGLRLIYFSYDVKMKEKGDIPEGYSVSREKKERFSLILESASTNQTSMYLCASWTGETYEQYFGPGTRLTVT.

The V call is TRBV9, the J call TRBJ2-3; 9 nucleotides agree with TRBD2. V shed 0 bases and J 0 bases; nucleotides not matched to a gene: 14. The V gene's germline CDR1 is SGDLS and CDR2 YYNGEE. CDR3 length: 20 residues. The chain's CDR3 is CASSVADERGALSSTDTQYF. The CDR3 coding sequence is TGTGCCAGCAGCGTAGCCGACGAGCGGGGGGCCTTATCTAGCACAGATACGCAGTATTTT. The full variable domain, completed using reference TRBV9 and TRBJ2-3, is DSGVTQTPKHLITATGQRVTLRCSPRSGDLSVYWYQQSLDQGLQFLIQYYNGEERAKGNILERFSAQQFPDLHSELNLSSLELGDSALYFCASSVADERGALSSTDTQYFGPGTRLTVL.

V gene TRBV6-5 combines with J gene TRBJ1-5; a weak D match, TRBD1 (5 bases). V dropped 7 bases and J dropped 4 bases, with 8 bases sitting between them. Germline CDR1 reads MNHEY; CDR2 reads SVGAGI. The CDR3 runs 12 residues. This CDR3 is CASKSGNQPQHF. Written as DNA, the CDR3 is TGTGCCAGCAAGTCAGGGAATCAGCCCCAGCATTTT.

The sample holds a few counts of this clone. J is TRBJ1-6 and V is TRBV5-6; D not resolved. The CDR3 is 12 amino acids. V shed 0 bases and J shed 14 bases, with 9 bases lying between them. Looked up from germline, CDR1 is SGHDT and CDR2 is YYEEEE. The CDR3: CASSLGLRALHF. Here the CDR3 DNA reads TGTGCCAGCAGCTTGGGTCTTCGGGCCCTCCACTTT.

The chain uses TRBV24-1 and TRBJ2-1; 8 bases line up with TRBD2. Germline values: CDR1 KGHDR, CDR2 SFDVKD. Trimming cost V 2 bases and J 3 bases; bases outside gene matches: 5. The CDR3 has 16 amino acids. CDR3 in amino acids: CATSDSGGTIYNEQFF. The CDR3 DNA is TGTGCCACCAGTGATTCGGGGGGGACTATCTACAATGAGCAGTTCTTC.

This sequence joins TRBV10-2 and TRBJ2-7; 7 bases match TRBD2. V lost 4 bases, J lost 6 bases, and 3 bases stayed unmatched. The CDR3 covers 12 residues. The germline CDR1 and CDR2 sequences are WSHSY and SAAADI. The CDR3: CASSGEGSEQYF. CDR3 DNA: TGCGCCAGCAGTGGGGAGGGCTCCGAGCAGTACTTC.

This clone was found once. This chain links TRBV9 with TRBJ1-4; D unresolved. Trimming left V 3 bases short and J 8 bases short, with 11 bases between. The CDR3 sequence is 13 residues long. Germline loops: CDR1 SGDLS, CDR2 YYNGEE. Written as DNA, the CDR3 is TGTGCCAGCAGCGCCAGTCCGGGGGAAAAACTGTTTTTT. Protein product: CASSASPGEKLFF.

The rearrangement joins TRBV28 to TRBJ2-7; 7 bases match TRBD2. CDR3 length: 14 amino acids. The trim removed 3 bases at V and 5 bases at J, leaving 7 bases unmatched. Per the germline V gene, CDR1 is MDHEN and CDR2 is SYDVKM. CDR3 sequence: CASSLGGSLNEQYF. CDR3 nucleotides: TGTGCCAGCAGTTTGGGGGGGAGTCTCAACGAGCAGTACTTC.

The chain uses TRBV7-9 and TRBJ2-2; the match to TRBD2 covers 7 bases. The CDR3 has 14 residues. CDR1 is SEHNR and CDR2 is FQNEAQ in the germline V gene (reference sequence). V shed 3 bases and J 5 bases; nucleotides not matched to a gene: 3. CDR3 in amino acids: CASSFFSGTGELFF. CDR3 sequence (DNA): TGTGCCAGCAGCTTTTTTAGCGGGACCGGGGAGCTGTTTTTT.

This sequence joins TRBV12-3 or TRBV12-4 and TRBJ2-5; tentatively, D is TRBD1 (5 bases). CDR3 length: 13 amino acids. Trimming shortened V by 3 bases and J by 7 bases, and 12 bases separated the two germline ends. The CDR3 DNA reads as TGTGCCAGCAGTTTGCGGAGTCAGGGGACCCAGTACTTC. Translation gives CASSLRSQGTQYF.

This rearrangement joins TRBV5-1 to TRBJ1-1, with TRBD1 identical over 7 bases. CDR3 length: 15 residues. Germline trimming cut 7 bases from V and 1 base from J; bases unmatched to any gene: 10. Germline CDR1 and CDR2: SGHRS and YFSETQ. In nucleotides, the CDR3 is TGCGCCAGCTGGGGGCCGGGACAGACGAACACTGAAGCTTTCTTT. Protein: CASWGPGQTNTEAFF. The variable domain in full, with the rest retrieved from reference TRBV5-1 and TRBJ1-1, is KAGVTQTPRYLIKTRGQQVTLSCSPISGHRSVSWYQQTPGQGLQFLFEYFSETQRNKGNFPGRFSGRQFSNSRSEMNVSTLELGDSALYLCASWGPGQTNTEAFFGQGTRLTVV.

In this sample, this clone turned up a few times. Here the CDR3 reads CAIRDRQANYEQYF. In DNA form, the CDR3 reads TGTGCCATCAGGGACAGACAGGCTAACTACGAGCAGTACTTC. This chain joins TRBV10-3 and TRBJ2-7, with D perhaps matching TRBD1 (6 bases). Germline-derived CDR1 and CDR2 are ENHRY and SYGVKD. Deletions cut 6 bases from V and 3 bases from J, with 15 bases between. The CDR3 length is 14 residues.

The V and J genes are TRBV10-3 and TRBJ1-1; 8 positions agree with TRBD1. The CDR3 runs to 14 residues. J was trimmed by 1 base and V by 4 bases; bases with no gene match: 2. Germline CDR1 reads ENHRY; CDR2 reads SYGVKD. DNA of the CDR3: TGTGCCATCAGTGTTGGGACAGGGAACACTGAAGCTTTCTTT. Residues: CAISVGTGNTEAFF.

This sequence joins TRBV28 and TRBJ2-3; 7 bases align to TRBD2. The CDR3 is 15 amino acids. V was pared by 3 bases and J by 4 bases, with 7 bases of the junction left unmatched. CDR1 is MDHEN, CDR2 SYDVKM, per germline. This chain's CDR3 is CASSFAGDPPDTQYF. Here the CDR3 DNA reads TGTGCCAGCAGTTTCGCGGGAGATCCCCCAGATACGCAGTATTTT.

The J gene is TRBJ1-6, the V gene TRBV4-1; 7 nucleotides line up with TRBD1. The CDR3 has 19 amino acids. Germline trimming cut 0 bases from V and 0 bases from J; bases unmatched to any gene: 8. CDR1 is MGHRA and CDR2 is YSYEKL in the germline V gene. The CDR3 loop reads CASSQDQGRGFSYNSPLHF. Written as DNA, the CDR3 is TGCGCCAGCAGCCAAGATCAAGGCAGGGGGTTCTCCTATAATTCACCCCTCCACTTT.

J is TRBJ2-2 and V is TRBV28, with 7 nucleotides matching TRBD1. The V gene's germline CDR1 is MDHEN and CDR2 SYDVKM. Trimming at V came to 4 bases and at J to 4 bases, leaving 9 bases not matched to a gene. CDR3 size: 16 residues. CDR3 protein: CASSSEGARGTGELFF. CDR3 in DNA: TGTGCCAGCAGTTCAGAGGGGGCACGGGGCACCGGGGAGCTGTTTTTT.

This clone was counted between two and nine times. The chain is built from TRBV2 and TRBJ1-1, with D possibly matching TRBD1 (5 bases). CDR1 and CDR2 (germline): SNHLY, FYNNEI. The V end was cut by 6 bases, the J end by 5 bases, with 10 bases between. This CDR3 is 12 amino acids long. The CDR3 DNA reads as TGTGCCAGCAGGGTCGACAGTACTGAAGCTTTCTTT. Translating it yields CASRVDSTEAFF.

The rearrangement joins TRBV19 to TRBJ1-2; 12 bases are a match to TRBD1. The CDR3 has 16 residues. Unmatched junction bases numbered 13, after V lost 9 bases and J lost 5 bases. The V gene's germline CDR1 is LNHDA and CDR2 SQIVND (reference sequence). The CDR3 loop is CASSPRGTGGRYGYTF. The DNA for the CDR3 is TGTGCCAGCAGCCCGAGAGGGACAGGGGGCCGGTATGGCTACACCTTC.

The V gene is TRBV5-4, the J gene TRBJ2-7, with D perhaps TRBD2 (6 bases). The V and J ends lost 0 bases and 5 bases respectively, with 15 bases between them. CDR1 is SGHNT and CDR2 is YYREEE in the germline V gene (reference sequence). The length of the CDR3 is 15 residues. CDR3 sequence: CASSLEWSREDEQYF. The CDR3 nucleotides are TGTGCCAGCAGCTTGGAGTGGAGCAGGGAGGACGAGCAGTACTTC.

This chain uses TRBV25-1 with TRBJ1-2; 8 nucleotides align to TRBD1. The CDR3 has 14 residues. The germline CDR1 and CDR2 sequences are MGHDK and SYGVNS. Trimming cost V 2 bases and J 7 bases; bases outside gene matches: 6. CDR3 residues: CASSEQGALSGYTF. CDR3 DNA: TGTGCCAGCAGTGAACAGGGGGCGCTATCTGGCTACACCTTC.

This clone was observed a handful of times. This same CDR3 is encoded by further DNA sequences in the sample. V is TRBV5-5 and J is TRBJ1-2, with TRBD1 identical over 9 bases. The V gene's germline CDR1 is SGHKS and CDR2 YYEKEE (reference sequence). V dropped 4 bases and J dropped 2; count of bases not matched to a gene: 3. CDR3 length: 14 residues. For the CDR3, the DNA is TGTGCCAGCAGCGGAGGGACAGGGAACTATGGCTACACCTTC. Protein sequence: CASSGGTGNYGYTF. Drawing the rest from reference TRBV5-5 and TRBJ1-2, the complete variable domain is DAGVTQSPTHLIKTRGQQVTLRCSPISGHKSVSWYQQVLGQGPQFIFQYYEKEERGRGNFPDRFSARQFPNYSSELNVNALLLGDSALYLCASSGGTGNYGYTFGSGTRLTVV.

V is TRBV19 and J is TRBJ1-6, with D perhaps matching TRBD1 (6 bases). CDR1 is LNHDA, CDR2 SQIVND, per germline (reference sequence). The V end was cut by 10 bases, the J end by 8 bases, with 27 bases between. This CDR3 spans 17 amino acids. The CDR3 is CATNERLSRGIDSPLHF. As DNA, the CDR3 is TGTGCCACTAACGAAAGACTTAGCAGGGGAATTGATTCACCCCTCCACTTT.

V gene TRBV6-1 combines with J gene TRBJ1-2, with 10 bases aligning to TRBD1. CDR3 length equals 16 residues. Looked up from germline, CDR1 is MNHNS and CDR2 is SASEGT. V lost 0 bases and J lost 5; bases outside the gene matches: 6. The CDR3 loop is CASSEALPDRGYGYTF. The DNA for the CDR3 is TGTGCCAGCAGTGAAGCTCTTCCGGACAGGGGGTATGGCTACACCTTC.

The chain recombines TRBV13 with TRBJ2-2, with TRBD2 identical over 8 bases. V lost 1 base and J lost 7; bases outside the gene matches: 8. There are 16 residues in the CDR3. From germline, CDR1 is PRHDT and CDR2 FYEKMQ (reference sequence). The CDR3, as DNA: TGTGCCAGCAGCTTAGCGTTCAGCGGGGGAGACGGGGAGCTGTTTTTT. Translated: CASSLAFSGGDGELFF. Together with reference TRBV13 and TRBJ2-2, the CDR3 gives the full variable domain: AAGVIQSPRHLIKEKRETATLKCYPIPRHDTVYWYQQGPGQDPQFLISFYEKMQSDKGSIPDRFSAQQFSDYHSELNMSSLELGDSALYFCASSLAFSGGDGELFFGEGSRLTVL.

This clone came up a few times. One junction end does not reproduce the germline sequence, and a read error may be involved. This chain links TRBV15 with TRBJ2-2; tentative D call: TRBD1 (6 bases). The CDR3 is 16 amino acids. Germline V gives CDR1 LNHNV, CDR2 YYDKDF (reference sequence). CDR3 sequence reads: CATSRDRTGNTGELFF. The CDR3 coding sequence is TGTGCCACCAGCCGAGACAGGACTGGGAACACCGGGGAGCTGTTTTTT. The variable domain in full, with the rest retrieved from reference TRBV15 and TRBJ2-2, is DAMVIQNPRYQVTQFGKPVTLSCSQTLNHNVMYWYQQKSSQAPKLLFHYYDKDFNNEADTPDNFQSRRPNTSFCFLDIRSPGLGDTAMYLCATSRDRTGNTGELFFGEGSRLTVL.

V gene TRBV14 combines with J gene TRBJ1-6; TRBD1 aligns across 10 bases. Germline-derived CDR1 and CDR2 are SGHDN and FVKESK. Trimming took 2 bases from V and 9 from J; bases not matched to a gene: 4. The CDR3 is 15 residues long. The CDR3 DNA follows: TGTGCCAGCAGCCAACCCGGGACAGGGGTTTCACCCCTCCACTTT. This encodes CASSQPGTGVSPLHF.

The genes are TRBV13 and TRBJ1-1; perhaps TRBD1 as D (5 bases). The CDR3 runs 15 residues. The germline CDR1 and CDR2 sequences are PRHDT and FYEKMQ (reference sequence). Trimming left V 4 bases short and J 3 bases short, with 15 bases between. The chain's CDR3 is CASSSQEGRDTEAFF. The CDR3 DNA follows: TGTGCCAGCAGCTCTCAAGAGGGGAGGGACACTGAAGCTTTCTTT.

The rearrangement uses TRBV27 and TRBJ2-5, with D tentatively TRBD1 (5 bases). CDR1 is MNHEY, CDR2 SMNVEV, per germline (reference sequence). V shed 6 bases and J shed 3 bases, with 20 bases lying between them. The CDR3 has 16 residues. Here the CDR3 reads CASSQEARWTKETQYF. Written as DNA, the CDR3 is TGTGCCAGCAGCCAAGAGGCCCGATGGACAAAAGAGACCCAGTACTTC.

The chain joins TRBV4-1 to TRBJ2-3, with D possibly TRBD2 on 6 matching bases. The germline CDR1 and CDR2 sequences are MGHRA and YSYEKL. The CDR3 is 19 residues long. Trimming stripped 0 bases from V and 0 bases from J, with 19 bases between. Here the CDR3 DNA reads TGCGCCAGCAGCCAAGAAGGAACGGTAGCGGCCTCTAGCACAGATACGCAGTATTTT. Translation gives CASSQEGTVAASSTDTQYF.

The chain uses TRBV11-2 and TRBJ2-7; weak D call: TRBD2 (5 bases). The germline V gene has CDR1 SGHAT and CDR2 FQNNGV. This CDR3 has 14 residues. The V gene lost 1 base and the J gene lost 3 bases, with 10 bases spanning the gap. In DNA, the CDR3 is TGTGCCAGCAGCTTAGGGGGTGGAGGCTACGAGCAGTACTTC. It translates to CASSLGGGGYEQYF.